The 10 T cell receptor beta chains below were found in one sample sequenced in a study of cytomegalovirus exposure and HLA in healthy donors. With 60 Vbeta and 13 Jbeta primers, the PCR was carried out. Clones were read by immunoSEQ multiplex PCR, and TCRdb kept only the in-frame ones, dropping some. The sample lists around 92,000 clones; roughly 80% were seen once. The sequencing input was PBMCs. These receptors were obtained from a man aged 55 to 70 in good health and CMV-seropositive.

This chain connects TRBV6-6 to TRBJ2-7, with 10 bases aligning to TRBD1. From germline, CDR1 is MNHNY and CDR2 SVGAGI (reference sequence). Trimming took 5 bases from V and 5 from J; bases not matched to a gene: 6. The CDR3 loop spans 14 amino acids. This CDR3 reads CASSPGTGVHEQYF. The CDR3 DNA reads TGTGCCAGCAGTCCCGGGACAGGGGTCCACGAGCAGTACTTC.

The chain carries TRBV7-9 and TRBJ2-2, with a weak D call TRBD2 (5 bases). The germline CDR1 and CDR2 sequences are SEHNR and FQNEAQ (reference sequence). This CDR3 is 16 amino acids long. The V end was cut by 10 bases, the J end by 2 bases, with 20 bases between. The CDR3 sequence: CATPRGGPANTGELFF. CDR3 bases: TGTGCCACCCCCCGAGGAGGCCCGGCCAACACCGGGGAGCTGTTTTTT.

This chain connects TRBV9 to TRBJ2-1, with 12 bases identical to TRBD2. This CDR3 has 18 amino acids. Germline V CDR1 and CDR2: SGDLS, YYNGEE. The junction had 8 bases not matched to a gene; V was cut back by 0 bases and J by 4 bases. The CDR3 reads CASSVVATSGGAYNEQFF. CDR3 nucleotides: TGTGCCAGCAGCGTAGTGGCGACTAGCGGGGGAGCTTACAATGAGCAGTTCTTC.

The genes are TRBV7-2 and TRBJ2-7; D call uncertain. This CDR3 contains 13 residues. Germline V CDR1 and CDR2: SGHTA, FQGNSA. V lost 1 base and J 3 bases, leaving 7 bases between the germline ends. The CDR3 DNA sequence: TGTGCCAGCAGCTTAGGTTCCCTCTACGAGCAGTACTTC. It codes for CASSLGSLYEQYF.

This clone was observed a few times. The gene calls are TRBV29-1 and TRBJ1-4, with a weak D call TRBD1 (5 bases). The V end was cut by 5 bases, the J end by 8 bases, with 12 bases between. Germline values: CDR1 SQVTM, CDR2 ANQGSEA. The CDR3 runs to 12 residues. CDR3 nucleotide sequence: TGCAGCGTTTGGCGGGGGGAGGAAAAACTGTTTTTT. It translates to CSVWRGEEKLFF.

V gene TRBV5-1 combines with J gene TRBJ2-7; 12 positions match TRBD2. The CDR3 is made up of 15 amino acids. V lost 4 bases and J lost 4; bases outside the gene matches: 6. CDR1 SGHRS and CDR2 YFSETQ come from the germline V gene. The CDR3 spells CASSPTSGGLYEQYF. The CDR3 region has the DNA TGCGCCAGCAGCCCGACTAGCGGGGGACTATACGAGCAGTACTTC.

The rearrangement links TRBV7-2 to TRBJ2-3; D is possibly TRBD1 (5 bases). Trimming left V 3 bases short and J 11 bases short, with 12 bases between. The CDR3 totals 12 residues. The germline V gene encodes CDR1 SGHTA and CDR2 FQGNSA. The CDR3 loop is CASSFISTGQYF. The CDR3 region has the DNA TGTGCCAGCAGCTTTATCAGTACAGGGCAGTATTTT.

V is TRBV6-6 and J is TRBJ2-7; 10 bases are a match to TRBD1. The CDR3 extends over 14 amino acids. Germline V gene lookup returns CDR1 MNHNY and CDR2 SVGAGI (reference sequence). V lost 7 bases to trimming and J lost 9 bases; unmatched junction nucleotides: 12. The CDR3 DNA reads as TGTGCCAGCAACCCCCGGGACAGGGGATCTCCGCAGTACTTC. Translation: CASNPRDRGSPQYF.

V usage is TRBV5-4 and J usage is TRBJ2-5; TRBD2 matches 7 bases. The germline V gene has CDR1 SGHNT and CDR2 YYREEE (reference sequence). This CDR3 region has 15 residues. V shed 6 bases, J shed 3 bases, and the junction held 11 bases outside the gene matches. CDR3 sequence reads: CASTISGLIEETQYF. The CDR3 DNA follows: TGTGCCAGCACCATCTCGGGACTAATCGAAGAGACCCAGTACTTC.

This clone has a handful of counts. The rearrangement uses TRBV5-5 and TRBJ1-2, with TRBD1 matching over 7 bases. The CDR3 is made up of 15 amino acids. V lost 2 bases, J lost 6 bases, and 10 bases stayed unmatched. Germline V gene data show CDR1 as SGHKS and CDR2 as YYEKEE (reference sequence). Here the CDR3 reads CASSFTLGDRDGYTF. The CDR3 DNA reads as TGTGCCAGCAGCTTCACATTAGGGGACAGAGATGGCTACACCTTC.